This is a list of T cell receptor beta chains from one sample in a study of T cells in tumors after PD-1 blockade. Repertoires were generated with immunoSEQ multiplex PCR, while TCRdb's copy carries only in-frame clones and drops some. The sample comprises roughly 12,000 clones, 55% to 80% of which are singletons, and under 30% rests with the top ten. The material was tumor tissue, obtained before anti-PD-1 treatment. The receptors shown here come from a human donor with cutaneous squamous cell carcinoma. CDR3s include the opening cysteine and the closing phenylalanine or tryptophan. A D gene is named only where the DNA matches it firmly. Expanded clones are given a class, and other clones once, few, many or no size at all.

J,D,size,V,DNA,CDR3
TRBJ2-1,.,large,TRBV13,TGTGCCAGCAGCCCGGGGGCAGGTAATGAGCAGTTCTTC,CASSPGAGNEQFF
TRBJ1-2,.,.,TRBV7-8,TGTGCCAGCAGCCCGACTAGGGGCTATGGCTACACCTTC,CASSPTRGYGYTF
TRBJ1-1,.,.,TRBV5-4,TGTGCCAGCAGCTGGACCCTCACGGTAAACACTGAAGCTTTCTTT,CASSWTLTVNTEAFF
TRBJ2-6,TRBD1,few,TRBV7-2,TGTGCCAGCAGCTCAGGGGGCCTTGGGGCCAACGTCCTGACTTTC,CASSSGGLGANVLTF
TRBJ2-2,.,few,TRBV19,TGTGCCAGTAGTACCCTTACAGGGTCCGGGGAGCTGTTTTTT,CASSTLTGSGELFF
TRBJ1-1,TRBD1,.,TRBV14,TGTGCCAGCAGCCAACCCGGGACAGGCCGTACCGGAGAAGCTTTCTTT,CASSQPGTGRTGEAFF
TRBJ1-1,.,.,TRBV7-2,TGTGCCAGCAGCTTAGGGGGAATCAGAGGGCAGGGACAGAACACTGAAGCTTTCTTT,CASSLGGIRGQGQNTEAFF
TRBJ1-5,.,.,TRBV6-6,TGTGCCAGCAGGACAGGAGAAATATATCAGCCCCAGCATTTT,CASRTGEIYQPQHF
TRBJ2-2,.,medium-sized,TRBV28,TGTGCCAGCAGCGGGAACACCGGGGAGCTGTTTTTT,CASSGNTGELFF
TRBJ1-2,TRBD1,once,TRBV28,TGTGCCAGCAGTAAGACAGGGGCCCCGGGTGGCTACACCTTC,CASSKTGAPGGYTF
TRBJ2-7,TRBD2,.,TRBV19,TGTGCCAGTAGGGTCTCCGTAGGCGGGACTAGTTACGAGCAGTACTTC,CASRVSVGGTSYEQYF
TRBJ1-1,.,.,TRBV19,TGTGCCAGTACCTCTACCGGAGGGAACACTGAAGCTTTCTTT,CASTSTGGNTEAFF
TRBJ2-3,TRBD2,.,TRBV29-1,TGCAGCGTTGAGGGGGGGTGGTATACGCAGTATTTT,CSVEGGWYTQYF
TRBJ1-5,.,.,TRBV19,TGTGCCAGTAGGAGGGAATATAGCAATCAGCCCCAGCATTTT,CASRREYSNQPQHF
TRBJ2-2,.,.,TRBV5-1,TGCGCCAGCAGCCCCGACTTAGACAGGTCCGGGGAGCTGTTTTTT,CASSPDLDRSGELFF
TRBJ2-2,TRBD2,.,TRBV5-6,TGTGCCAGCAGCGCGAGCCTGGCGGGGGAGAACACCGGGGAGCTGTTTTTT,CASSASLAGENTGELFF
TRBJ2-3,.,.,TRBV10-2,TGCGCCAGCAGTGTAGGACTACCCATCGGGTTGAATACGCAGTATTTT,CASSVGLPIGLNTQYF
TRBJ2-1,.,.,TRBV4-3,TGCGCCAGCAGCCAAGACTCGTCGGGAGCCTGGGAGCAGTTCTTC,CASSQDSSGAWEQFF
TRBJ2-7,TRBD1,.,TRBV27,TGTGCCAGCAGTGACCGGGACAGGTGCTCCTACGAGCAGTACTTC,CASSDRDRCSYEQYF
TRBJ2-1,.,medium-sized,TRBV6-5,TGTGCCAGCAGTTACTCCCTAATCCTCAATGAGCAGTTCTTC,CASSYSLILNEQFF
TRBJ2-1,TRBD2,few,TRBV11-3,TGTGCCAGCAGCGTAAATCTAGCGGGGGCGGGTGAGCAGTTCTTC,CASSVNLAGAGEQFF
TRBJ1-5,.,few,TRBV6-5,TGTGCCAGCAGAAATTCCGGGACTAGCAATCAGCCCCAGCATTTT,CASRNSGTSNQPQHF
TRBJ1-6,.,.,TRBV27,TGTGCCAGCGGAGTGGGGCCCTACTCGGGCTCCTATAATTCACCCCTCCACTTT,CASGVGPYSGSYNSPLHF
TRBJ2-2,.,.,TRBV7-2,TGTGCCAGCAGCTTACCCCGGTCCGGGGAGCTGTTTTTT,CASSLPRSGELFF
TRBJ2-7,TRBD1,few,TRBV7-2,TGTGCCAGCAGCTCTAAGACAGGGTCTTACGAGCAGTACTTC,CASSSKTGSYEQYF
TRBJ2-7,TRBD2,once,TRBV3-1/TRBV3-2,TGTGCCAGCAGCCACCCGACTAGCGGGGGAATCCACGAGCAGTACTTC,CASSHPTSGGIHEQYF
TRBJ2-1,TRBD2,few,TRBV11-1,TGTGCCAGCAGCGCGCGGGGGAGCTCCTACAATGAGCAGTTCTTC,CASSARGSSYNEQFF
TRBJ2-7,TRBD1,.,TRBV16,TGTGCCAGCAGCCGTAAACAGGGGGTTGACTCCTACGAGCAGTACTTC,CASSRKQGVDSYEQYF
TRBJ2-3,TRBD1,medium-sized,TRBV24-1,TGTGCCACCAGTGATCCGGGACAGTCCACAGATACGCAGTATTTT,CATSDPGQSTDTQYF
TRBJ2-1,TRBD1,.,TRBV6-2/TRBV6-3,TGTGCCAGCAGTTACTCTGGCAGGGGGCTTCAAAATTACAATGAGCAGTTCTTC,CASSYSGRGLQNYNEQFF
TRBJ1-4,.,medium-sized,TRBV2,TGTGCCAGCAGAGGACCGGCGAGGGAAAAACTGTTTTTT,CASRGPAREKLFF
TRBJ1-4,.,.,TRBV30,TGTGCCTGGAGTGTAGACAGGACGGGTGAAAAACTGTTTTTT,CAWSVDRTGEKLFF
TRBJ2-1,.,few,TRBV6-1,TGTGCCAGCAGTGAAGCTGGGGCCTATTTTTTCTACAATGAGCAGTTCTTC,CASSEAGAYFFYNEQFF
TRBJ2-6,.,.,TRBV6-1,TGTGCCAGCAGTGATTCGGTGCGAGGGGCCGGGGCCAACGTCCTGACTTTC,CASSDSVRGAGANVLTF
TRBJ1-5,.,few,TRBV3-1/TRBV3-2,TGTGCCAGCAGCTCCCGACAGGAATTATTTCAGCCCCAGCATTTT,CASSSRQELFQPQHF
TRBJ2-7,TRBD1,.,TRBV7-9,TGTGCCAGCAGCTACAGGGGGGCCTACGAGCAGTACTTC,CASSYRGAYEQYF
TRBJ2-7,TRBD1,.,TRBV5-1,TGCGCCAGCAGCTTGGCCCAGGGGGCCTACGAGCAGTACTTC,CASSLAQGAYEQYF
TRBJ2-3,.,once,TRBV5-1,TGCGCCAGCAGCCATGGCCGGCCTAGCACAGATACGCAGTATTTT,CASSHGRPSTDTQYF
TRBJ2-2,.,.,TRBV7-9,TGTGCCAGCAGCTTAGTGATCGGCGGGGAGCTGTTTTTT,CASSLVIGGELFF
TRBJ2-1,.,.,TRBV4-2,TGTGCCAGCAGCCAAGAGTGGTCCGAGCAGTTCTTC,CASSQEWSEQFF
TRBJ2-1,TRBD2,.,TRBV5-1,TGCGCCAGCAGCTCAGGACTAGCGGGGCCTTACAATGAGCAGTTCTTC,CASSSGLAGPYNEQFF
TRBJ2-1,.,.,TRBV5-1,TGCGCCAGCAGCTTGCAGAGCTCCTACAATGAGCAGTTCTTC,CASSLQSSYNEQFF
TRBJ2-7,TRBD2,once,TRBV10-3,TGTGCCATCAGTGACCCCGGGACTAGCGTTCCCTACGAGCAGTACTTC,CAISDPGTSVPYEQYF
TRBJ2-1,.,once,TRBV29-1,TGCAGCGTTGAAGTGGGACGGAACGTCAATGAGCAGTTCTTC,CSVEVGRNVNEQFF
TRBJ2-1,TRBD2,once,TRBV27,TGTGCCAGCAGTTCGCGCGGGAGAAGCTCCTACAATGAGCAGTTCTTC,CASSSRGRSSYNEQFF
TRBJ1-2,.,few,TRBV28,TGTGCCAGCAGTTCAGGGACTGCCTCCAAACTTGGCTACACCTTC,CASSSGTASKLGYTF
TRBJ1-4,.,.,TRBV7-9,TGTGCCAGCAGCTCCCACGAGGGAAGGCTGTTTTTT,CASSSHEGRLFF
TRBJ1-2,.,.,TRBV7-2,TGTGCCAGCAGCTACCGGACAGACAATGGCTACACCTTC,CASSYRTDNGYTF